This T cell receptor (beta chain) was identified during a study of blood T cell repertoires in COVID-19. Data came from immunoSEQ multiplex PCR; TCRdb stores just in-frame clones and leaves some out. Among about 280,000 clones listed, 89% were seen once. CDR3 length: 15 residues. The germline CDR1 and CDR2 sequences are SGHAT and FQNNGV. Trimming shortened V by 5 bases and J by 8 bases, and 16 bases separated the two germline ends. This sequence originates from a man aged 45 to 65 with acute or convalescent COVID-19. This chain connects TRBV11-2 to TRBJ1-6, with D possibly matching TRBD1 (5 bases). The sequencing input was peripheral blood. Here the CDR3 DNA reads TGTGCCAGCAGCCTAACGTGGGGGGATGATTCACCCCTCCACTTT. It codes for CASSLTWGDDSPLHF.